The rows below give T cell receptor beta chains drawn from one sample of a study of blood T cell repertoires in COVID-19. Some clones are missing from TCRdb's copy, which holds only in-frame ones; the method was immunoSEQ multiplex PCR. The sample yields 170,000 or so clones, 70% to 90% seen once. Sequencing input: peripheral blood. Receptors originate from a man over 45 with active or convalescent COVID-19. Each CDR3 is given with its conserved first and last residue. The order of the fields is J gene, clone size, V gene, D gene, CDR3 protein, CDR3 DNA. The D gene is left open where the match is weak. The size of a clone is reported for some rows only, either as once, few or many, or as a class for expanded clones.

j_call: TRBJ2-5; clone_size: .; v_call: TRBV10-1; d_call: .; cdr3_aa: CASTRGTQYF; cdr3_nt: TGCGCCAGCACCAGAGGGACCCAGTACTTC
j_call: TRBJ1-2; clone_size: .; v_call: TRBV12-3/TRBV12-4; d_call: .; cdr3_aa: CAAARGYGYTF; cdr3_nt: TGTGCCGCAGCCAGGGGCTATGGCTACACCTTC
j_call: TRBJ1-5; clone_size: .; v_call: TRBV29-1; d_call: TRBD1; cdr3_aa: CSVSTGGGNQPQHF; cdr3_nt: TGCAGCGTCTCGACAGGGGGCGGCAATCAGCCCCAGCATTTT
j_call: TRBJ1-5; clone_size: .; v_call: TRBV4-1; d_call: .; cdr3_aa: CASSQDGGSTYSNQPQHF; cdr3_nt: TGCGCCAGCAGCCAAGATGGAGGGTCCACGTATAGCAATCAGCCCCAGCATTTT
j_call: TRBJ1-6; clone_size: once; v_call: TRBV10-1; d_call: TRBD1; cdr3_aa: CASSEAGGGNSPLHF; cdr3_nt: TGCGCCAGCAGTGAGGCAGGGGGCGGCAATTCACCCCTCCACTTT
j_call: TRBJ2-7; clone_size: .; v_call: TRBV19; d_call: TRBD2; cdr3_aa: CASSPRRGGRSQGQYF; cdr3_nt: TGTGCCAGTAGTCCTCGACGGGGCGGGAGGTCCCAAGGGCAGTACTTC
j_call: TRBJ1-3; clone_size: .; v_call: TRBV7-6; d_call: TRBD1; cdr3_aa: CASSPGQGGGNTIYF; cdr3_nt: TGTGCCAGCAGCCCGGGACAGGGGGGAGGAAACACCATATATTTT
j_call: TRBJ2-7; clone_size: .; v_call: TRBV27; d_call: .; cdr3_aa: CASSSTYEQYF; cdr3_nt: TGTGCCAGCAGTTCTACCTACGAGCAGTACTTC
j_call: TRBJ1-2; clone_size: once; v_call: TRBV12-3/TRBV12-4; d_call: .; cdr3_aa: CASSLLTNYGYTF; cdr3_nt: TGTGCCAGCAGTTTATTAACTAACTATGGCTACACCTTC
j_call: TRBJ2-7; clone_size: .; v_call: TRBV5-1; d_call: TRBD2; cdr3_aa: CASSKGTSGNEQYF; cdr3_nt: TGCGCCAGCAGCAAGGGGACTAGCGGTAACGAGCAGTACTTC
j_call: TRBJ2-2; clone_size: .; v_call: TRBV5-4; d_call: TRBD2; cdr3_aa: CASSLGLAGTKNTGELFF; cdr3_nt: TGTGCCAGCAGCTTGGGACTAGCGGGAACAAAGAACACCGGGGAGCTGTTTTTT
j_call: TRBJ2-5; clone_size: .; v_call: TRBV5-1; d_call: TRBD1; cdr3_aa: CASGGTGGPETQYF; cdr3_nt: TGCGCCAGCGGCGGGACAGGGGGCCCAGAGACCCAGTACTTC
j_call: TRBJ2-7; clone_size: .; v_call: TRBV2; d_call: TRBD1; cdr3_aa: CASAGTESYEQYF; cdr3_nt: TGTGCCAGCGCCGGGACAGAGTCCTACGAGCAGTACTTC
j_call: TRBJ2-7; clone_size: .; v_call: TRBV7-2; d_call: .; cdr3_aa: CASSLGFTPHEQYF; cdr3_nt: TGTGCCAGCAGCTTAGGGTTCACACCCCACGAGCAGTACTTC
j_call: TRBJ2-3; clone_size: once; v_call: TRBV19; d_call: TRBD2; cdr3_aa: CASSIGLAGELTDTQYF; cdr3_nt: TGTGCCAGTAGTATTGGCCTCGCGGGGGAGCTCACAGATACGCAGTATTTT
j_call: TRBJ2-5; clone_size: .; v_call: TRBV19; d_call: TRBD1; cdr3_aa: CASSMAHRGETQYF; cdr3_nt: TGTGCCAGTAGTATGGCCCACAGGGGGGAGACCCAGTACTTC
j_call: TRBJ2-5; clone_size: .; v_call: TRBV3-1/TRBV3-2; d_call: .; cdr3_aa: CASSQQANQETQYF; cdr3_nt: TGTGCCAGCAGCCAACAAGCTAACCAAGAGACCCAGTACTTC
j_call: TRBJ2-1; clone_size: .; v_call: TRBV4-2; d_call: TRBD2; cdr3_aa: CASSQTTSGGTNNEQFF; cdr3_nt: TGTGCCAGCAGCCAAACCACTAGCGGGGGGACTAACAATGAGCAGTTCTTC
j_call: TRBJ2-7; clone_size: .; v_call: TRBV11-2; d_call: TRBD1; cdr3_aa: CASSLKGTGLFEQYF; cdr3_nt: TGTGCCAGCAGCTTAAAAGGGACAGGACTTTTCGAGCAGTACTTC
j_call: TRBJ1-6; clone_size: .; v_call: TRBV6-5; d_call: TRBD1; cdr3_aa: CASRSPTGESSPLHF; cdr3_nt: TGTGCCAGCAGAAGTCCGACAGGGGAAAGCTCACCCCTCCACTTT
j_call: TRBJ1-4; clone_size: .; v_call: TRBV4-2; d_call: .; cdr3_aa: CASSQDPNPATNEKLFF; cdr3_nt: TGTGCCAGCAGCCAAGACCCCAACCCGGCAACTAATGAAAAACTGTTTTTT
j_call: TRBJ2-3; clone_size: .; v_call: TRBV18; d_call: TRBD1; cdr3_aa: CASSPPTGMQYF; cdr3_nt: TGTGCCAGCTCACCGCCGACAGGGATGCAGTATTTT
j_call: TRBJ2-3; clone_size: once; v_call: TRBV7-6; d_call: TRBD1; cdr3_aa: CASSRQGQGGADTQYF; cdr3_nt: TGTGCCAGCAGCAGACAGGGACAGGGGGGGGCAGATACGCAGTATTTT
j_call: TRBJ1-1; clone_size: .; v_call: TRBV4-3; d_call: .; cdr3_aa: CASSQELSQRTAFF; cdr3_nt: TGCGCCAGCAGCCAAGAACTCTCCCAGCGGACAGCTTTCTTT
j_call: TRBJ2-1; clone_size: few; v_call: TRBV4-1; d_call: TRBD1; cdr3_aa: CASAPGTVYNEQFF; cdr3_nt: TGCGCCAGTGCCCCCGGGACAGTATACAATGAGCAGTTCTTC
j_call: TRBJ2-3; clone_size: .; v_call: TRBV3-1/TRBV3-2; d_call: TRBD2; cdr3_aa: CASSQDPSGGARGSDTQYF; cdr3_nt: TGTGCCAGCAGCCAAGATCCTAGCGGGGGGGCCCGGGGCTCAGATACGCAGTATTTT
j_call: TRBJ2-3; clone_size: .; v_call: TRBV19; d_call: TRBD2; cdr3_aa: CASSISSGRAGDTQYF; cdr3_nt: TGTGCCAGTAGTATTAGTAGCGGGAGGGCCGGAGATACGCAGTATTTT
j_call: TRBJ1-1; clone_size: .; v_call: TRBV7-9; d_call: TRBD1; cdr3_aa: CASSSGQSNTEAFF; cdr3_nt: TGTGCCAGCAGCTCGGGACAGTCGAACACTGAAGCTTTCTTT
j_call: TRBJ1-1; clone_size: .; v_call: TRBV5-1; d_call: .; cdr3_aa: CASSLAGRSEAFF; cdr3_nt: TGCGCCAGCAGCTTGGCTGGGAGATCTGAAGCTTTCTTT
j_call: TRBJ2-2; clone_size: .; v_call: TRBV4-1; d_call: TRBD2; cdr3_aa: CASSQDSGGGARVAGELFF; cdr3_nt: TGCGCCAGCAGCCAAGATTCGGGCGGGGGGGCCCGGGTCGCCGGGGAGCTGTTTTTT
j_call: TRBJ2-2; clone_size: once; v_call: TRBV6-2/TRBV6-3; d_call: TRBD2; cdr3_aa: CASSYNLAGGPYTGELFF; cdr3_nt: TGTGCCAGCAGTTACAACCTAGCGGGGGGGCCCTACACCGGGGAGCTGTTTTTT
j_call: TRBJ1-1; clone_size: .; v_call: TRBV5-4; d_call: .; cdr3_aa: CASSLAVTDTEAFF; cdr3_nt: TGTGCCAGCAGCTTGGCGGTTACAGACACTGAAGCTTTCTTT
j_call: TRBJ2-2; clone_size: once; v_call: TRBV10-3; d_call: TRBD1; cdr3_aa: CAISEPDRARWTGELFF; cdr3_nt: TGTGCCATCAGTGAGCCTGACAGGGCCCGGTGGACCGGGGAGCTGTTTTTT
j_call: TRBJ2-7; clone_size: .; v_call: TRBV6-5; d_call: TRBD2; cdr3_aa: CASSYTSGRAYEQYF; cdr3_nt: TGTGCCAGCAGTTACACTAGCGGGAGGGCCTACGAGCAGTACTTC
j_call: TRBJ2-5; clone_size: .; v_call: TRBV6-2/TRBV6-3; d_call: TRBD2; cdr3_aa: CASSYFLAGGSGTQYF; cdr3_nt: TGTGCCAGCAGTTACTTTCTAGCGGGAGGTTCGGGGACCCAGTACTTC
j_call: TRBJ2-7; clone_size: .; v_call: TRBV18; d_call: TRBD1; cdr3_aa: CASSPVKTGQDEQYF; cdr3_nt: TGTGCCAGCTCACCGGTAAAGACAGGGCAAGACGAGCAGTACTTC
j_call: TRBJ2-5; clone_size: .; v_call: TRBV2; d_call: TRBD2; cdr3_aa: CASSEGTSGPQETQYF; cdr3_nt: TGTGCCAGCAGTGAGGGGACTAGCGGTCCCCAAGAGACCCAGTACTTC
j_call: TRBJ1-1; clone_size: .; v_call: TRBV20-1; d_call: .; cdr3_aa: CSADTTLEAFF; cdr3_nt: TGCAGTGCGGACACAACCCTTGAAGCTTTCTTT
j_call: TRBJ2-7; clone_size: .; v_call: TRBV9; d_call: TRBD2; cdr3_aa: CASSVGASGGPYEQYF; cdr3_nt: TGTGCCAGCAGCGTAGGGGCTAGCGGGGGCCCCTACGAGCAGTACTTC
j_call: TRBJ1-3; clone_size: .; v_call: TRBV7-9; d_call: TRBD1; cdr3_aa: CASSPRTGTGNTIYF; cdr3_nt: TGTGCCAGCAGCCCCCGGACAGGGACTGGAAACACCATATATTTT
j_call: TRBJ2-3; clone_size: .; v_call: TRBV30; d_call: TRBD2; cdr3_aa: CAMGLAGVSDTQYF; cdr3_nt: TGTGCTATGGGACTAGCGGGAGTTTCAGATACGCAGTATTTT
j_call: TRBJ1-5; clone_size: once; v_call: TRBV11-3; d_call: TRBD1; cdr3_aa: CASSQDRHQPQHF; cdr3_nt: TGTGCCAGCAGCCAGGACAGGCATCAGCCCCAGCATTTT
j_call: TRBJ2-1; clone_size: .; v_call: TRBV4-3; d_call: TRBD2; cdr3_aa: CASSQVGGLAGELGSNEQFF; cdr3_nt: TGCGCCAGCAGCCAAGTAGGGGGACTAGCGGGAGAGCTAGGCAGCAATGAGCAGTTCTTC
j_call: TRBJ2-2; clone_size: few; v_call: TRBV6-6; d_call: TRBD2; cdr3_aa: CASKLAGDTGELFF; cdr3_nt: TGTGCCAGCAAACTAGCGGGGGACACCGGGGAGCTGTTTTTT
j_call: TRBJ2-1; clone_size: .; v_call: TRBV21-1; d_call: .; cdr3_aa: CASSSSLGAGGPSYNEQFF; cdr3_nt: TGTGCCAGCAGCAGCTCCCTGGGAGCGGGGGGGCCGTCCTACAATGAGCAGTTCTTC
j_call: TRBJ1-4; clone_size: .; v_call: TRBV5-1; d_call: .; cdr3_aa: CASSPSGAGVGEKLFF; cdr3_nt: TGCGCCAGCAGCCCCTCGGGTGCGGGGGTCGGTGAAAAACTGTTTTTT
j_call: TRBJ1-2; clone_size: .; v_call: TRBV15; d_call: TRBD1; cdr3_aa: CATSPDRDYGYTF; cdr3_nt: TGTGCCACCAGCCCTGACAGGGACTATGGCTACACCTTC
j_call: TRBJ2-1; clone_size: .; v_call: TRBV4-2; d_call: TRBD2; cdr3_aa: CASSQRSGGGAYEQFF; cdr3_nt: TGTGCCAGCAGCCAAAGGTCGGGCGGGGGGGCATATGAGCAGTTCTTC
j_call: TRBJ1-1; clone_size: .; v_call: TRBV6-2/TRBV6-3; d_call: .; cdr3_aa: CASSLLGGDTEAFF; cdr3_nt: TGTGCCAGCAGCCTTCTGGGGGGTGATACTGAAGCTTTCTTT
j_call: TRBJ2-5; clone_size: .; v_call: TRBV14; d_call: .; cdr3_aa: CASSSAGGGETQYF; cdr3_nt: TGTGCCAGCAGCTCAGCCGGCGGAGGAGAGACCCAGTACTTC
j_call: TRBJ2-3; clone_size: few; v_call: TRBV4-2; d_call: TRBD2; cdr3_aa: CASSLQAGGSTDTQYF; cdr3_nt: TGTGCCAGCAGCCTTCAAGCGGGGGGCTCCACAGATACGCAGTATTTT
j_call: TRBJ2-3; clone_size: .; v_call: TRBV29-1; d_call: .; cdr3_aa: CSATASTDTQYF; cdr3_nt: TGCAGCGCGACAGCTAGCACAGATACGCAGTATTTT
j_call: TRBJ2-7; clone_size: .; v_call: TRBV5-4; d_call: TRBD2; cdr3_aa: CASSQAGVEQYF; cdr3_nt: TGTGCCAGCAGCCAAGCGGGAGTCGAGCAGTACTTC
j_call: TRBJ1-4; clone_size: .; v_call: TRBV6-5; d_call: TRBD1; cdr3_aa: CASSHPGQGEKLFF; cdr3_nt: TGTGCCAGCAGTCACCCGGGACAGGGTGAAAAACTGTTTTTT